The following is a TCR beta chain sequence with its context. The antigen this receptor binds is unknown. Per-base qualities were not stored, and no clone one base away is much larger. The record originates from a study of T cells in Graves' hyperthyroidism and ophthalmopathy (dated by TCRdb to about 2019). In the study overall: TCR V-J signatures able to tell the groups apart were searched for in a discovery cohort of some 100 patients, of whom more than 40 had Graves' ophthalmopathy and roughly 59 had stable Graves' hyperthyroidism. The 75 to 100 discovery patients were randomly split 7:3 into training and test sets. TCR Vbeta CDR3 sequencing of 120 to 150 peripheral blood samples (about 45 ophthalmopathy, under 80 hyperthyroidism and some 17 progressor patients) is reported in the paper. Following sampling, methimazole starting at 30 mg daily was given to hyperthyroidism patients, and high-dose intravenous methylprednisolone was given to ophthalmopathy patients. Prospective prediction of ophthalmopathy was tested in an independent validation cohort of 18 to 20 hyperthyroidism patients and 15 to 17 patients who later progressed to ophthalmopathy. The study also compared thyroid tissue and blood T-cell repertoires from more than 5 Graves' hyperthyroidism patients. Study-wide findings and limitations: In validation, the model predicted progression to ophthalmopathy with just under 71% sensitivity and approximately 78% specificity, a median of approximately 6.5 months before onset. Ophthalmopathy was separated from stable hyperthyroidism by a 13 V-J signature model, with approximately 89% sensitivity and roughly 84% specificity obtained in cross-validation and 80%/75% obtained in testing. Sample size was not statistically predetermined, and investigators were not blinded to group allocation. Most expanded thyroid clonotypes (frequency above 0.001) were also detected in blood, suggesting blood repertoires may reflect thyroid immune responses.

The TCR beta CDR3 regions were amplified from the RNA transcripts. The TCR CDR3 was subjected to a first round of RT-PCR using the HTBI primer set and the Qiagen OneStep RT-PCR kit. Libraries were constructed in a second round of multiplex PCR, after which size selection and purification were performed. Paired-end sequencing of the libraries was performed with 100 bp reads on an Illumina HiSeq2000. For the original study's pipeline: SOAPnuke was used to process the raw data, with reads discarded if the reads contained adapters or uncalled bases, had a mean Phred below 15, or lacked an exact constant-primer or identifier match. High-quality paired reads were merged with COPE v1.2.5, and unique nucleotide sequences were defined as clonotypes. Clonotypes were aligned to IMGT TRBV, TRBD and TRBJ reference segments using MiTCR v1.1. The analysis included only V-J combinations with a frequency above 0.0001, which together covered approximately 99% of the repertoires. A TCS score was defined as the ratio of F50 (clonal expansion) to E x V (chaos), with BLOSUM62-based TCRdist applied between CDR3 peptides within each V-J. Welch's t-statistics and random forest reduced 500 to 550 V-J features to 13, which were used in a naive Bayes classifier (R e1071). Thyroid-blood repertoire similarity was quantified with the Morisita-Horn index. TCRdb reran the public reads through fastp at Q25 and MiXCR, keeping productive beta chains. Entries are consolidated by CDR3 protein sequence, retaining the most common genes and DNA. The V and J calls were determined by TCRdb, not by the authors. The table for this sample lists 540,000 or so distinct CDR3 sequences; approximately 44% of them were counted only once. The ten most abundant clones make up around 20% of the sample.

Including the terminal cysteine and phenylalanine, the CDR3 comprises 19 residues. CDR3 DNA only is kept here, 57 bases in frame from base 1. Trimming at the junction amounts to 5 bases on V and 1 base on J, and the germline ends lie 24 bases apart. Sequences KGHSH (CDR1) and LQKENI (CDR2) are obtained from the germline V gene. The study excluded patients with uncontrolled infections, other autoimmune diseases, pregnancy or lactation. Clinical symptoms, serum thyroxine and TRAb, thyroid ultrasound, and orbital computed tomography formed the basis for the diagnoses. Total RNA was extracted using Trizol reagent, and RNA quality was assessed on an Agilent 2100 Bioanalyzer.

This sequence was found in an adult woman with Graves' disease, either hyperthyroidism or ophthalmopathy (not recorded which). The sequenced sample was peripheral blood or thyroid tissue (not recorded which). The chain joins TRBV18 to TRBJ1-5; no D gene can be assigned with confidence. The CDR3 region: CASSTVGLIFSGSNQPQHF. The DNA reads TGTGCCAGCTCAACCGTCGGACTGATCTTCAGTGGCAGCAATCAGCCCCAGCATTTT.